Below are 16 T cell receptor beta chains sequenced from a single sample in a study of cytomegalovirus exposure and HLA in healthy donors. The data were produced by immunoSEQ multiplex PCR, yet TCRdb's version contains in-frame clones alone and is incomplete. The data contain 70,000 to 75,000 clones, approximately 94% of them singletons. Sequencing was done on a sample of PBMCs. These receptor sequences come from a young woman in good health and CMV-seronegative.

This clone was seen only once. The rearrangement links TRBV5-1 to TRBJ2-6, with TRBD1 matching over 9 bases. The CDR3 covers 18 residues. CDR1 is SGHRS and CDR2 is YFSETQ in the germline V gene. The V segment lost 4 bases and the J segment 0 bases; nucleotides outside the gene matches: 8. The CDR3: CASSHRGRKDSGANVLTF. For the CDR3, the DNA is TGCGCCAGCAGCCACAGGGGGCGAAAGGACTCTGGGGCCAACGTCCTGACTTTC. Supplemented by reference TRBV5-1 and TRBJ2-6, the full variable domain reads KAGVTQTPRYLIKTRGQQVTLSCSPISGHRSVSWYQQTPGQGLQFLFEYFSETQRNKGNFPGRFSGRQFSNSRSEMNVSTLELGDSALYLCASSHRGRKDSGANVLTFGAGSRLTVL.

The chain combines TRBV7-3 with TRBJ2-7, with 12 bases lining up with TRBD2. Germline V lookup: CDR1 SGHTA, CDR2 FQGTGA. The CDR3 covers 15 residues. Trimming took 3 bases from V and 0 from J; bases not matched to a gene: 0. The CDR3 loop reads CASSLGLAGSYEQYF. The DNA of the CDR3 is TGTGCCAGCAGCTTGGGACTAGCGGGCTCCTACGAGCAGTACTTC.

This rearrangement joins TRBV28 to TRBJ2-3; tentative D call: TRBD1 (6 bases). Germline CDR1 and CDR2: MDHEN and SYDVKM. With 2 bases removed from V and 12 bases from J, the gap between germline ends came to 12 bases. The CDR3 extends over 12 amino acids. CDR3 protein: CASSLQGWQQYF. For the CDR3, the DNA is TGTGCCAGCAGTTTACAGGGGTGGCAACAGTATTTT.

This chain uses TRBV7-6 with TRBJ2-3, with D possibly TRBD1 on 9 matching bases. Germline-derived CDR1 and CDR2 are SGHVS and FNYEAQ. Trimming removed 5 bases at V and 6 bases at J, with 18 bases between. This CDR3 contains 15 residues. The CDR3: CASSPIAGTGDTQYF. The CDR3 nucleotides read TGTGCCAGCAGCCCGATAGCGGGGACAGGGGATACGCAGTATTTT.

The V call is TRBV18, the J call TRBJ2-1, with a weak D call TRBD1 (6 bases). Trimming took 4 bases from V and 0 from J, leaving 7 bases between them. CDR1 is KGHSH, CDR2 LQKENI, per germline. This CDR3 is 14 amino acids long. The chain's CDR3 is CASSQTGSYNEQFF. The CDR3, as DNA: TGTGCCAGCTCACAGACAGGCTCCTACAATGAGCAGTTCTTC.

This chain links TRBV6-4 with TRBJ2-2, with D perhaps matching TRBD1 (7 bases). Germline V gene data show CDR1 as MRHNA and CDR2 as SNTAGT. V was clipped by 3 bases and J by 7 bases, with 18 bases between them. This CDR3 contains 16 residues. In DNA, the CDR3 is TGTGCCAGCAGTGAAGGAGGGGGCGATTACGACGGGGAGCTGTTTTTT. This encodes CASSEGGGDYDGELFF.

This sequence joins TRBV5-1 and TRBJ1-1, with 8 bases aligning to TRBD1. The germline CDR1 and CDR2 sequences are SGHRS and YFSETQ. The CDR3 length is 12 residues. Losses at the gene ends were 4 bases for V and 7 bases for J; bases not matched to a gene: 3. The DNA for the CDR3 is TGCGCCAGCAGCGCGGGGACAGGTGAAGCTTTCTTT. Translating it yields CASSAGTGEAFF. The entire variable domain, with the rest obtained from reference TRBV5-1 and TRBJ1-1, is as follows: KAGVTQTPRYLIKTRGQQVTLSCSPISGHRSVSWYQQTPGQGLQFLFEYFSETQRNKGNFPGRFSGRQFSNSRSEMNVSTLELGDSALYLCASSAGTGEAFFGQGTRLTVV.

CDR3 loop: CASSQGAAKRQNEQFF. In DNA, the CDR3 is TGTGCCAGCAGCCAGGGAGCGGCAAAACGGCAAAATGAGCAGTTCTTC. The J gene is TRBJ2-1, the V gene TRBV14; possibly TRBD2 for D (5 bases). V dropped 3 bases and J dropped 7 bases, with 19 bases sitting between them. Germline V gives CDR1 SGHDN, CDR2 FVKESK. The CDR3 loop spans 16 amino acids.

This chain joins TRBV9 and TRBJ2-1; 13 bases line up with TRBD2. Germline V gene data show CDR1 as SGDLS and CDR2 as YYNGEE. The V gene end was trimmed by 3 bases and the J gene end by 5 bases; junction bases not matched to a gene: 5. This CDR3 is built from 16 residues. The CDR3 bases are TGTGCCAGCAGCGCCTGGACTAGCGGGAGCGACAATGAGCAGTTCTTC. It yields the protein CASSAWTSGSDNEQFF.

The chain carries TRBV27 and TRBJ1-2, with a possible D match to TRBD1 (5 bases). Trimming took off 2 bases at V and 4 bases at J, with 11 bases between the two ends. Per the germline V gene, CDR1 is MNHEY and CDR2 is SMNVEV (reference sequence). This CDR3 has 14 residues. This CDR3 reads CASSLRGSPYGYTF. The CDR3 region has the DNA TGTGCCAGCAGTTTACGGGGGTCCCCCTATGGCTACACCTTC.

The chain recombines TRBV28 with TRBJ2-7; TRBD1 matches 7 bases. The J segment lost 4 bases and the V segment lost 7 bases, leaving 13 bases of the junction unmatched. From germline, CDR1 is MDHEN and CDR2 SYDVKM. The CDR3 consists of 15 residues. The DNA of the CDR3 is TGTGCCAGCACCCCCGGGGACAGCCCATCATACGAGCAGTACTTC. Encoded protein: CASTPGDSPSYEQYF.

The genes are TRBV29-1 and TRBJ1-1; TRBD1 matches at 8 bases. V shed 4 bases, J shed 0 bases, and the junction held 7 bases outside the gene matches. Germline CDR1 SQVTM, CDR2 ANQGSEA. CDR3 length: 15 amino acids. The CDR3 is CSVAGGQDLNTEAFF. The CDR3 bases are TGCAGCGTTGCTGGGGGACAGGATTTGAACACTGAAGCTTTCTTT. Full variable domain (rest looked up from reference TRBV29-1 and TRBJ1-1): SAVISQKPSRDICQRGTSLTIQCQVDSQVTMMFWYRQQPGQSLTLIATANQGSEATYESGFVIDKFPISRPNLTFSTLTVSNMSPEDSSIYLCSVAGGQDLNTEAFFGQGTRLTVV.

The V call is TRBV7-2, the J call TRBJ2-1, with D possibly being TRBD2 (6 bases). Germline V lookup: CDR1 SGHTA, CDR2 FQGNSA. The CDR3 has 15 residues. The V end lost 5 bases, the J end lost 1 base, and 12 bases lay between the germline ends. This CDR3 is CASSPTAGSYNEQFF. The CDR3 DNA reads TGTGCCAGCAGCCCCACGGCGGGGTCCTACAATGAGCAGTTCTTC.

V usage is TRBV7-9 and J usage is TRBJ2-7; TRBD1 agrees at 8 bases. The CDR3 is 15 amino acids. Germline V gene data show CDR1 as SEHNR and CDR2 as FQNEAQ (reference sequence). After removal of 4 bases from V and 2 bases from J, the junction contained 7 bases not matched to a gene. CDR3 nucleotide sequence: TGTGCCAGCAGCTCCGACAGGGGAGGCCCCTACGAGCAGTACTTC. Amino acid sequence: CASSSDRGGPYEQYF.

The chain carries TRBV28 and TRBJ2-7; TRBD2 aligns across 10 bases. Germline-derived CDR1 and CDR2 are MDHEN and SYDVKM. The CDR3 covers 15 residues. J lost 4 bases, V lost 3 bases, and 6 bases had no gene match. The CDR3 DNA reads as TGTGCCAGCAGTTTTCCTAGCGGGAGCTTTTACGAGCAGTACTTC. It specifies CASSFPSGSFYEQYF.

The chain joins TRBV19 to TRBJ2-7; possibly TRBD2 for D (5 bases). V dropped 5 bases and J dropped 7 bases, with 21 bases sitting between them. The length of the CDR3 is 15 residues. In germline, CDR1 is LNHDA, CDR2 SQIVND (reference sequence). The CDR3 DNA reads as TGTGCCAGTAGTGCGACGGGTGGCTACCCGGGGGAGCAGTACTTC. It encodes CASSATGGYPGEQYF. The whole variable domain, remainder taken from reference TRBV19 and TRBJ2-7, is DGGITQSPKYLFRKEGQNVTLSCEQNLNHDAMYWYRQDPGQGLRLIYYSQIVNDFQKGDIAEGYSVSREKKESFPLTVTSAQKNPTAFYLCASSATGGYPGEQYFGPGTRLTVT.